This TCR beta chain came from a study of blood T cells in healthy people across ages. Study information: About one barcoded beta molecule per two T cells was the capture yield of template switching.

Study-wide findings and caveats: The unknown donor CMV status may have confounded expanded clonotype changes.

Peripheral blood samples of 9 to 10 milliliters were drawn from each donor. This CDR3 region has 14 residues. Germline CDR1 and CDR2: MNHNS and SASEGT. V was pared by 6 bases and J by 2 bases, with 7 bases of the junction left unmatched. Through a sample-barcoded 5' primer and a J-beta primer mix, a second PCR was run for roughly 7 to 12 cycles. TCRdb re-called the 5' RACE reads through MiXCR, storing one row per CDR3 protein. The table lists about 760,000 distinct CDR3 sequences, approximately 60% of them singletons. In the case of this clonotype: The antigen is undetermined.

The specimen sequenced was blood. This receptor was taken from a man between 40 and 49 years old in good health. The V and J genes are TRBV6-1 and TRBJ2-7; 7 bases are a match to TRBD1. The CDR3 sequence: CASRRQGTAYEQYF. CDR3 nucleotides: TGTGCCAGCAGGCGACAGGGTACAGCCTACGAGCAGTACTTC.